This TCR beta chain was recovered during a study of siplizumab effects on memory and regulatory T cells (dated by TCRdb to between 2017 and 2020). Background for the entire study: The effect of the anti-CD2 antibody siplizumab on alloreactive T-cell subsets was examined in allogeneic mixed lymphocyte reactions constructed from human PBMCs.

With respect to this clone: No cognate antigen has been identified for it. It has no much larger one-base neighbor in the sample; base qualities were not kept.

Summary of the overall study and its limitations: Because sequences below about 10^-5 frequency were poorly captured, only a minor fraction of alloreactive clones could be mapped to unstimulated subsets. No functional confirmation was obtained for the suppressive function of proliferating Tregs from siplizumab cultures. Unstimulated naive T cells appeared to be more diverse than memory T cells, and naive cells seemed to make a substantial contribution to the alloresponse. The cumulative frequency of alloreactive sequences that could be traced back to unstimulated CD4+ memory T cells was significantly reduced by siplizumab. Among mappable alloreactive CD4+ clones, the Treg-derived fraction averaged about 75% with siplizumab versus about 25% in control reactions. Roughly 75-97% of proliferating CD4+ or CD8+ clones could not be assigned a naive or memory phenotype.

Sorted unstimulated T cells and proliferating T cells recovered from mixed lymphocyte reactions were subjected to TCRbeta CDR3 sequencing. Fresh whole blood from over eight HLA-typed healthy donors served as the source for isolating PBMCs. Library prep was done by the immunoSEQ multiplex PCR assay. The deep sequencing platform assayed some 98,000 TCR templates per sample. Genomic DNA extracted from sorted T cells was the material used for TCRbeta CDR3 sequencing. The paper's data handling went like this. Clonal analysis of TCRbeta CDR3 data was done in the R programming language. Comparing unstimulated samples against CFSE-low samples taken after the reaction was how alloreactive CD4+ and CD8+ clones were defined. Regulatory or non-regulatory origin of alloreactive CD4+ clones was assigned by matching sequences to the sorted unstimulated Treg and non-Treg repertoires. The table was pulled from immuneACCESS by TCRdb, which kept in-frame rearrangements only. Such tables lose some clones; where checked, under half of the loss comes from unresolved V genes, and the rest has no known cause. V, J and clone size are taken as reported in that table, and D and trimming were inferred from the DNA itself. Counted in this sample were about 72,000 clones; more than 80% of them appeared once. Clones ranked in the top ten supply roughly 30% of the sample.

V and J are truncated by 6 bases and 0 bases respectively, leaving an intervening sequence of 11 bases. The CDR3 runs 14 amino acids, cysteine and phenylalanine included. The sequence is cut down to CDR3 DNA, 42 bases in frame from base 1. CDR1 and CDR2, per the germline V gene, are MDHEN and SYDVKM. Sequenced: CD8+ T cells sorted from blood. Here the chain combines TRBV28 and TRBJ1-1; too little of a D gene remains to name it. The origin of this receptor is a human donor in good health. The DNA reads TGTGCCAGCAGACCCAGGCTGATGAACACTGAAGCTTTCTTT. It encodes CASRPRLMNTEAFF.